At least ten counts were recorded for the clone carrying this TCR beta chain. The data are from a study of neurological immune-mediated disorders. 5'RACE with 10-nucleotide random UMIs generated the cDNA. TCRdb fed the 5' RACE reads into MiXCR, producing one record per CDR3 protein. Among over 11,000 distinct CDR3 sequences listed, around 9.3% were seen once. The V segment lost 4 bases and the J segment 1 base; nucleotides outside the gene matches: 7. Germline V gene lookup returns CDR1 MNHEY and CDR2 SVGEGT. This CDR3 spans 17 amino acids. The unsorted libraries had their origin in 2 million PBMCs stored at -80 C.

Sequenced input: PBMCs. The sequence was collected from a woman between 40 and 50 years old in good health. V and J are TRBV6-2 or TRBV6-3 and TRBJ1-5; 10 bases agree with TRBD1. The CDR3 nucleotides are TGTGCCAGCAGTTCTTGGACAGGGGGTTCCAGCAATCAGCCCCAGCATTTT. Its translation: CASSSWTGGSSNQPQHF.